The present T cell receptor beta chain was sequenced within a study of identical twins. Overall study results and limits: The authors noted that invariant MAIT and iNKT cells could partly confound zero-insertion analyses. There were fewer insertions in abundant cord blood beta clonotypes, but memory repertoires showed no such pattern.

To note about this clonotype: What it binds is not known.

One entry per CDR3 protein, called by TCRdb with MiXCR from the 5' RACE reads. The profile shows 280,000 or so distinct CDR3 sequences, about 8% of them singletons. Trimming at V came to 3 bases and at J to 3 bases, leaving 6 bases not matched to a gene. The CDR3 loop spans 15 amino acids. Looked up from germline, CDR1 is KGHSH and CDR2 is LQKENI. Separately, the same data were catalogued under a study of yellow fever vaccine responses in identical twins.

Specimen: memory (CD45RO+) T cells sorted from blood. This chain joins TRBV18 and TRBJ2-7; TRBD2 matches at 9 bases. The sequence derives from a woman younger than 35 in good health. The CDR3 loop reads CASSPGEAGGYEQYF. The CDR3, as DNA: TGTGCCAGCTCACCGGGGGAAGCGGGAGGCTACGAGCAGTACTTC. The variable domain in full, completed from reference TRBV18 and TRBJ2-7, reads NAGVMQNPRHLVRRRGQEARLRCSPMKGHSHVYWYRQLPEEGLKFMVYLQKENIIDESGMPKERFSAEFPKEGPSILRIQQVVRGDSAAYFCASSPGEAGGYEQYFGPGTRLTVT.